The present T cell receptor beta chain was sequenced within a study of tumor-infiltrating lymphocytes in primary liver carcinoma. Total RNA (approximately 500 ng) served as template for TCR beta cDNA synthesis primed by a constant-region primer. For TCR beta, libraries were produced by three nested multiplex PCR rounds using slightly modified ARM-PCR. Two initial PCR rounds of around 9 cycles each paired TRBV1-TRBV30 forward primers with a C-beta reverse primer. Via MiXCR, TCRdb re-called the multiplex PCR reads, giving one row per CDR3 protein. The sample holds tens of thousands of distinct CDR3 sequences, 71% seen once. RNA and DNA were co-extracted from roughly 20-30 mg of unsorted bulk tissue. Treatment-naive at the time, the patients had chronic HBV infection. Each individual tumor supplied samples from five separate regions. Study conclusions and caveats: Present in all five tumor regions were only about 8-25% of the top clones.

For this clonotype: Its antigen is currently unknown.

Germline loops: CDR1 GTSNPN, CDR2 SVGIG (reference sequence). V was trimmed by 4 bases and J by 7 bases, leaving 22 bases between them. The CDR3 length is 15 residues. The sample comprised liver tumor tissue from sampling region 3. Described subset: tumor region T3, left-lateral pole. This receptor was taken from a woman aged 30 to 39 with primary liver carcinoma and hepatitis B virus infection. The chain uses TRBV30 and TRBJ2-5; D uncertain. The CDR3 DNA follows: TGTGCCTGGATGGTCTTGGGCGCGGTCCTAGGGACCCAGTACTTC. Translated, it gives CAWMVLGAVLGTQYF.